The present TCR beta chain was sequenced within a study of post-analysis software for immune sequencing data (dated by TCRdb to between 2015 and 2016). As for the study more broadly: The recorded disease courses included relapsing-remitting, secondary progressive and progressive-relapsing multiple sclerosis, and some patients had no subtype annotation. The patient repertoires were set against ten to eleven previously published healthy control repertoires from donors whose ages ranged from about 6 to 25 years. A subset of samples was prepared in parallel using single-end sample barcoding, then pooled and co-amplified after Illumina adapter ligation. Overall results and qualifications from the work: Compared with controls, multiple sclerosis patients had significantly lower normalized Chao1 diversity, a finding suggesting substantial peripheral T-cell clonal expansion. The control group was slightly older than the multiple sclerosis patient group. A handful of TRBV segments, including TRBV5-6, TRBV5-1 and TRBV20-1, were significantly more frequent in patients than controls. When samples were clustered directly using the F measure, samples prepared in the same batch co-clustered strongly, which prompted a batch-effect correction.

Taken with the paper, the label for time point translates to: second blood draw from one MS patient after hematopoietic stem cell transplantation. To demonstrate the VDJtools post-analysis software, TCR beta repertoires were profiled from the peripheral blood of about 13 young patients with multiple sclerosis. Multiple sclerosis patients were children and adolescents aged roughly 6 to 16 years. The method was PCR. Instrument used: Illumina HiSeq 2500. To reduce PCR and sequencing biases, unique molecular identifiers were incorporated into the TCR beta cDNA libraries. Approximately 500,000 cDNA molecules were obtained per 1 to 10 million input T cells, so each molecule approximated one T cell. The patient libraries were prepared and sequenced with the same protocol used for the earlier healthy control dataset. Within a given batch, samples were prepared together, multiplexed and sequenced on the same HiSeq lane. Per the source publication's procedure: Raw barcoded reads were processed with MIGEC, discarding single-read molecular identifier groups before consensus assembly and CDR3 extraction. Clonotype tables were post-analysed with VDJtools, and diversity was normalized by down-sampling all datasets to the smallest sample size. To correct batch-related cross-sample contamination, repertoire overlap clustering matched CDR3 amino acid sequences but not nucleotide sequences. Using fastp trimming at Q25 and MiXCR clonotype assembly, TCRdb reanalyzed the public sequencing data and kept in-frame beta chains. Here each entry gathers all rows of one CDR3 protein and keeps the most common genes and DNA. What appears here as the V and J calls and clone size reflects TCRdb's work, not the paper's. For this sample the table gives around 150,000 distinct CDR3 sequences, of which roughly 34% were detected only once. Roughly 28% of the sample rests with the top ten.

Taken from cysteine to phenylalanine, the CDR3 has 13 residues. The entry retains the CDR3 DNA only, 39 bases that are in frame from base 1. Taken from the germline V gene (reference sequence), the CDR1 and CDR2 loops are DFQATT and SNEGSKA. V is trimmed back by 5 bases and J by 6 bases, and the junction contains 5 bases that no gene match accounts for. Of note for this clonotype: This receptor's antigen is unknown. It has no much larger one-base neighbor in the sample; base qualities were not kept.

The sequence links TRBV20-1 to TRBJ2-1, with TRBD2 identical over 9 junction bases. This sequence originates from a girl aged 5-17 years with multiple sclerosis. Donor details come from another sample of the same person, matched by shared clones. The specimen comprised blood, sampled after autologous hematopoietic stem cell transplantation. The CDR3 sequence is CSAPTSGGNEQFF. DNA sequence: TGCAGTGCTCCGACTAGCGGAGGCAATGAGCAGTTCTTC.